The T cell receptor beta chain under discussion was sequenced for a study of control samples from healthy donors and cancer patients. This table comes from immunoSEQ multiplex PCR, and its TCRdb copy is limited to in-frame clones, with some not included. Of about 150,000 clones listed, around 94% were seen once; the top ten hold about 14%. Sequencing was done on a sample of PBMCs. The sequence came from a man aged 60 to 69 with colorectal cancer.

CDR3: CASSTGTAHNTEAFF. The CDR3 nucleotides are TGTGCCAGCAGCACTGGGACAGCACATAACACTGAAGCTTTCTTT. This chain joins TRBV6-2 or TRBV6-3 and TRBJ1-1; 7 nucleotides agree with TRBD1. The V and J ends lost 6 bases and 2 bases, in that order; junction bases with no gene match: 9. Per germline, CDR1 MNHEY and CDR2 SVGEGT. This CDR3 has 15 residues.